This TCR beta chain appears in the sequencing data of a study of graft-versus-host responses after intestinal transplantation. Across the study: Those transplanted obtained multivisceral, liver-intestinal, or isolated intestinal grafts.

Clones were read by immunoSEQ multiplex PCR, and TCRdb kept only the in-frame ones, dropping some. The data show 35,000 to 45,000 clones, more than 85% seen once. Per the germline V gene, CDR1 is KGHSH and CDR2 is LQKENI. The V and J ends lost 6 bases and 0 bases respectively, with 12 bases between them. The CDR3 is 15 amino acids. This sample comprised PBMCs, obtained around 730 days after intestinal transplantation. This TCR came from a human patient who received an intestinal transplant, so some T cells may come from the graft donor. The V gene is TRBV18, the J gene TRBJ2-1, with a weak D call TRBD2 (6 bases). The CDR3 is CASSPDYSSYNEQFF. CDR3 DNA sequence: TGTGCCAGCTCGCCGGACTATTCCTCCTACAATGAGCAGTTCTTC.